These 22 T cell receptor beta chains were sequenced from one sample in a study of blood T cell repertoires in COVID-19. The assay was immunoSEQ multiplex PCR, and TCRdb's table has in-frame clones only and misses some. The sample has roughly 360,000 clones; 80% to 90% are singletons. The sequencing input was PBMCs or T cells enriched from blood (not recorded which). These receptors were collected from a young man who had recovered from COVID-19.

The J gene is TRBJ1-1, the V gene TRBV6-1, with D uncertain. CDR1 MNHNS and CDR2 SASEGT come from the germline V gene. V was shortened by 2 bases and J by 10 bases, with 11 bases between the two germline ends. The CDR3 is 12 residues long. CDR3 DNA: TGTGCCAGCAGTGAACCGGGGAGGGCAGCTTTCTTT. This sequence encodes CASSEPGRAAFF.

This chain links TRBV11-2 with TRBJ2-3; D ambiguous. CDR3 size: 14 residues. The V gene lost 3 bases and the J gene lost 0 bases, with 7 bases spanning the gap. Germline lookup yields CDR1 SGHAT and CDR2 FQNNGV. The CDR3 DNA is TGTGCCAGCAGCTTTGCACTTAGCACAGATACGCAGTATTTT. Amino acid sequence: CASSFALSTDTQYF.

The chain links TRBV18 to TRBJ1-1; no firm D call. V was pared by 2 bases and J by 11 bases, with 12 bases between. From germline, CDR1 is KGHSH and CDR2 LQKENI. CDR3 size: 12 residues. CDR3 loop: CASSPTSGGAFF. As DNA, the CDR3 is TGTGCCAGCTCACCAACGTCCGGCGGGGCTTTCTTT.

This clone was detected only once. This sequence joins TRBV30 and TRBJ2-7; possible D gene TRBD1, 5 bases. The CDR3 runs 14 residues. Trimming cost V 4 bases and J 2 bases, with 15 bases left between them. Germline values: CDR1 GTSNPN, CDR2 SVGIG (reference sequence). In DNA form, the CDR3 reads TGTGCCTGGACCCAGGGCACCGGACCCTACGAGCAGTACTTC. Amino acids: CAWTQGTGPYEQYF.

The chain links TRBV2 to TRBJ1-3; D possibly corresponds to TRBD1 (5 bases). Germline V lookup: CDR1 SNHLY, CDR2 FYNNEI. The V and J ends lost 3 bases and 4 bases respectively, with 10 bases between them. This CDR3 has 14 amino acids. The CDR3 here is CASSDAGNGNTIYF. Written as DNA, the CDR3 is TGTGCCAGCAGTGATGCAGGGAACGGAAACACCATATATTTT.

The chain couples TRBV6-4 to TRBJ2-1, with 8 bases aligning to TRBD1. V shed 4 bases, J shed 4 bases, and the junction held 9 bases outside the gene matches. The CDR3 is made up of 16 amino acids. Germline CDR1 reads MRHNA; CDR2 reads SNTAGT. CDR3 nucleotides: TGTGCCAGCAGTGCCGCCCCCGGGACAGGATACAATGAGCAGTTCTTC. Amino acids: CASSAAPGTGYNEQFF.

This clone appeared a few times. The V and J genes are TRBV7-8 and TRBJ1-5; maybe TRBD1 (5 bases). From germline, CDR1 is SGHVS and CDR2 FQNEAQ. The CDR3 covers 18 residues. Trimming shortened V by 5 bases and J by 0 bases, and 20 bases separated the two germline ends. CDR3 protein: CASSAKGRGRNSNQPQHF. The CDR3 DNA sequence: TGTGCCAGCAGCGCTAAGGGGCGCGGCAGGAATAGCAATCAGCCCCAGCATTTT. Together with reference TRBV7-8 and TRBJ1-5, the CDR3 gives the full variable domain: GAGVSQSPRYKVAKRGQDVALRCDPISGHVSLFWYQQALGQGPEFLTYFQNEAQLDKSGLPSDRFFAERPEGSVSTLKIQRTQQEDSAVYLCASSAKGRGRNSNQPQHFGDGTRLSIL.

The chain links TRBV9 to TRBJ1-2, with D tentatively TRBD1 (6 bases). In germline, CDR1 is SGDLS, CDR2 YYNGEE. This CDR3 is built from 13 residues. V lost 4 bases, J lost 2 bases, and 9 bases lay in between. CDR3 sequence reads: CASSPGQNYGYTF. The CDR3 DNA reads TGTGCCAGCAGCCCAGGACAGAACTATGGCTACACCTTC. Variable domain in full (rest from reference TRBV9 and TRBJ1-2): DSGVTQTPKHLITATGQRVTLRCSPRSGDLSVYWYQQSLDQGLQFLIQYYNGEERAKGNILERFSAQQFPDLHSELNLSSLELGDSALYFCASSPGQNYGYTFGSGTRLTVV.

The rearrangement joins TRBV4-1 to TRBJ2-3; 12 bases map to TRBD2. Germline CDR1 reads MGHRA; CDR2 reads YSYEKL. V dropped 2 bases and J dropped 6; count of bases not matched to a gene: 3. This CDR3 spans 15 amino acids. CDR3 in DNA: TGCGCCAGCAGCCAATTGACTAGCGGGGGTGATACGCAGTATTTT. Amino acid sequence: CASSQLTSGGDTQYF.

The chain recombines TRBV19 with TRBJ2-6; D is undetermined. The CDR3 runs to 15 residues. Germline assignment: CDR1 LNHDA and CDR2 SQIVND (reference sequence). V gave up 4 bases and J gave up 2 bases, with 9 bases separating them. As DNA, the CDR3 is TGTGCCAGTAGTACCCCTGGAGCTGGGGCCAACGTCCTGACTTTC. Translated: CASSTPGAGANVLTF.

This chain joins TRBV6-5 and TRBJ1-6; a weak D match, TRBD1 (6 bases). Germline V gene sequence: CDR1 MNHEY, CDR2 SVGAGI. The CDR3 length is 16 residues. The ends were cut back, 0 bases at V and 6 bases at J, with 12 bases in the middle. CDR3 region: CASSYSGGPFNSPLHF. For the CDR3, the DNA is TGTGCCAGCAGTTACTCCGGGGGGCCGTTTAATTCACCCCTCCACTTT.

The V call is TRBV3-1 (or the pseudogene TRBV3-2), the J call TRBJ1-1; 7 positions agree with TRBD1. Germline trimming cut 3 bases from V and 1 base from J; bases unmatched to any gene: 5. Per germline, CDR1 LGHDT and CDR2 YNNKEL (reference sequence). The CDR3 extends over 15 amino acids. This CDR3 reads CASSHSRQGNTEAFF. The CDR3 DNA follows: TGTGCCAGCAGCCACTCGAGACAGGGGAACACTGAAGCTTTCTTT.

The CDR3 nucleotides are TGCAGCGTACAGGGTAGATCCGGGGCCAACGTCCTGACTTTC. Protein product: CSVQGRSGANVLTF. The V call is TRBV29-1, the J call TRBJ2-6; TRBD1 might be the D (6 bases). Between the trimmed V and J ends, which lost 6 bases and 4 bases, there was a span of 13 bases. This CDR3 comprises 14 residues. Germline-derived CDR1 and CDR2 are SQVTM and ANQGSEA.

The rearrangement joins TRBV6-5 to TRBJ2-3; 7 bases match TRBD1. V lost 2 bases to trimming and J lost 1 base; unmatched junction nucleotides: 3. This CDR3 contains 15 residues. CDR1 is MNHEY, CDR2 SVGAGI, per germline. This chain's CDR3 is CASSYDQGGTDTQYF. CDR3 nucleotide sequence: TGTGCCAGCAGTTACGATCAGGGGGGCACAGATACGCAGTATTTT.

CDR3 loop: CASSSPGSADTQYF. DNA of the CDR3: TGCGCCAGCAGCTCCCCAGGCAGTGCAGATACGCAGTATTTT. The chain recombines TRBV5-1 with TRBJ2-3; D is unclear. Germline CDR1 SGHRS, CDR2 YFSETQ. This CDR3 is 14 amino acids long. Trimming shortened V by 3 bases and J by 4 bases, and 12 bases separated the two germline ends.

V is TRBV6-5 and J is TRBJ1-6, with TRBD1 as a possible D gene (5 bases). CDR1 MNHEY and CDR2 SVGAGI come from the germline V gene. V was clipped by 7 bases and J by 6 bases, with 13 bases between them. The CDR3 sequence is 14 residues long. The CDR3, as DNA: TGTGCCAGCAAGGACGGGGGGATTAATTCACCCCTCCACTTT. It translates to CASKDGGINSPLHF.

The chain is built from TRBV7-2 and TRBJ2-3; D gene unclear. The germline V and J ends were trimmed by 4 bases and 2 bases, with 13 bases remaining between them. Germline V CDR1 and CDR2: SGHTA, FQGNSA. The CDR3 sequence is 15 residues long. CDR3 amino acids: CASSSDSAITDTQYF. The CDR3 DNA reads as TGTGCCAGCAGCTCCGACTCGGCTATCACAGATACGCAGTATTTT.

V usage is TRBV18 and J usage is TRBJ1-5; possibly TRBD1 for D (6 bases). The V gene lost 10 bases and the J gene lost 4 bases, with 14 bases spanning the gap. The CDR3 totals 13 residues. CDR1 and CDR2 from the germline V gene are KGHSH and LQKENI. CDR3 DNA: TGTGCCACTACGGGGGGCCCTAATCAGCCCCAGCATTTT. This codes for CATTGGPNQPQHF.

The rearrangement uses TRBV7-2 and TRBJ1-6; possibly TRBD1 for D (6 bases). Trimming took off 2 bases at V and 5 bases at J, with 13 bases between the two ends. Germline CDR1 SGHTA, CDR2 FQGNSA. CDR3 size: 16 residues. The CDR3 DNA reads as TGTGCCAGCAGCTTATACGGCCCAGGGGATAATTCACCCCTCCACTTT. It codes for CASSLYGPGDNSPLHF.

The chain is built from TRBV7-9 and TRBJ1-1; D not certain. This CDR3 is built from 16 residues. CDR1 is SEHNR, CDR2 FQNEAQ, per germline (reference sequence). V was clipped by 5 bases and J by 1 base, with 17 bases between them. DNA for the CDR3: TGTGCCAGCAGCCCCCCTACGGGAACGGGGAACACTGAAGCTTTCTTT. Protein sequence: CASSPPTGTGNTEAFF. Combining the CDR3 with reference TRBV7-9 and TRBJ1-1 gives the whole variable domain DTGVSQNPRHKITKRGQNVTFRCDPISEHNRLYWYRQTLGQGPEFLTYFQNEAQLEKSRLLSDRFSAERPKGSFSTLEIQRTEQGDSAMYLCASSPPTGTGNTEAFFGQGTRLTVV.

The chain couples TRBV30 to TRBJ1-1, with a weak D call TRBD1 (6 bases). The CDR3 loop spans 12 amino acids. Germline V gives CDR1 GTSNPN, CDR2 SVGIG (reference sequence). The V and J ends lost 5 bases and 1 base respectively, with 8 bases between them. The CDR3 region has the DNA TGTGCCTGGGCAGGGGAGAACACTGAAGCTTTCTTT. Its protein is CAWAGENTEAFF.

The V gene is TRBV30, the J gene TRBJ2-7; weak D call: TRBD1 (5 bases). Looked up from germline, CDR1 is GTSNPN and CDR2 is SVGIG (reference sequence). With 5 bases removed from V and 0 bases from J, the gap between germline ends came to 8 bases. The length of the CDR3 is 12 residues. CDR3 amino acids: CAWQGPSYEQYF. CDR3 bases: TGTGCCTGGCAGGGTCCCTCCTACGAGCAGTACTTC.